This passage covers 15 T cell receptor beta chains from one sample sequenced in a study of shared clonotypes between healthy human individuals. Generated by immunoSEQ multiplex PCR, the TCRdb table keeps only in-frame clones and is missing some. The table has hundreds of thousands of clones, 90% to 95% seen once. Terminally differentiated effector memory CD45RA+ cells were left out of the naive CD8 fraction, which was CD45RO-negative and positively selected for CCR7. The sequenced sample was naive CD8+ T cells sorted from blood. The receptors derive from a man under 40 in good health.

This chain uses TRBV11-2 with TRBJ2-7; D is unclear. The CDR3 covers 14 residues. Germline CDR1 SGHAT, CDR2 FQNNGV. The V gene lost 5 bases and the J gene lost 3 bases, with 14 bases spanning the gap. CDR3 loop: CASSLNTDLYEQYF. The CDR3 region has the DNA TGTGCCAGCAGCCTGAACACAGACCTCTACGAGCAGTACTTC.

This chain joins TRBV5-1 and TRBJ2-7, with D possibly being TRBD2 (7 bases). Germline V lookup: CDR1 SGHRS, CDR2 YFSETQ. Trimming took 4 bases from V and 2 from J, leaving 16 bases between them. The CDR3 is 15 amino acids. The CDR3 region has the DNA TGCGCCAGCAGCCCTTTCGGGGGGACAACCTACGAGCAGTACTTC. This codes for CASSPFGGTTYEQYF.

This chain's CDR3 is CASSFLGSPRGEQFF. For the CDR3, the DNA is TGTGCCAGCAGCTTCCTGGGGAGCCCCAGGGGTGAGCAGTTCTTC. The V gene is TRBV5-4, the J gene TRBJ2-1, with D maybe TRBD1 (6 bases). V lost 2 bases to trimming and J lost 9 bases, with 18 bases between them. Germline V gene data show CDR1 as SGHNT and CDR2 as YYREEE (reference sequence). The CDR3 length is 15 residues.

V gene TRBV2 combines with J gene TRBJ2-5, with 12 positions matching TRBD1. V was clipped by 5 bases and J by 5 bases; unmatched bases: 9. The CDR3 is 16 residues long. CDR1 is SNHLY, CDR2 FYNNEI, per germline. The CDR3 bases are TGTGCCAGCAGTCCTGGGACAGGGGGCTTTTGGGAGACCCAGTACTTC. It is translated as CASSPGTGGFWETQYF.

The rearrangement uses TRBV30 and TRBJ2-7, with D hard to call. The V end was cut by 2 bases, the J end by 7 bases, with 9 bases between. CDR1 and CDR2 from the germline V gene are GTSNPN and SVGIG (reference sequence). This CDR3 contains 11 residues. CDR3 in amino acids: CAWSHRREQYF. The DNA for the CDR3 is TGTGCCTGGAGTCACCGACGGGAGCAGTACTTC.

V and J are TRBV4-1 and TRBJ2-2, with 7 bases lining up with TRBD1. Per germline, CDR1 MGHRA and CDR2 YSYEKL. This CDR3 is built from 16 residues. V lost 2 bases and J lost 5; bases outside the gene matches: 8. The CDR3 DNA is TGCGCCAGCAGCCAACAAGGGACAGCTGGGACCGGGGAGCTGTTTTTT. It yields the protein CASSQQGTAGTGELFF.

The chain combines TRBV6-5 with TRBJ2-1, with TRBD2 matching over 12 bases. CDR1 MNHEY and CDR2 SVGAGI come from the germline V gene. The CDR3 sequence is 15 residues long. Germline trimming cut 5 bases from V and 4 bases from J; bases unmatched to any gene: 3. CDR3 bases: TGTGCCAGCAGTCCCGGACTAGCGGGGTACAATGAGCAGTTCTTC. Translated, it gives CASSPGLAGYNEQFF.

V and J are TRBV27 and TRBJ2-2, with a weak D call TRBD1 (5 bases). The CDR3 consists of 15 residues. The V end was cut by 3 bases, the J end by 0 bases, with 8 bases between. Per the germline V gene, CDR1 is MNHEY and CDR2 is SMNVEV (reference sequence). The CDR3: CASSFSTANTGELFF. The CDR3 nucleotides read TGTGCCAGCAGTTTCTCGACAGCGAACACCGGGGAGCTGTTTTTT.

The rearrangement uses TRBV4-3 and TRBJ2-3; TRBD2 aligns across 11 bases. The CDR3 loop spans 20 amino acids. The J segment lost 4 bases and the V segment lost 0 bases, leaving 15 bases of the junction unmatched. Germline V CDR1 and CDR2: LGHNA, YSLEER. The CDR3 nucleotides read TGCGCCAGCAGCCAAGATGAGATGCTAGCGGGAGGCAGCCCGGCAGATACGCAGTATTTT. Translation gives CASSQDEMLAGGSPADTQYF.

The chain is built from TRBV11-3 and TRBJ2-3, with unresolved D. The CDR3 runs 14 residues. Trimming stripped 5 bases from V and 0 bases from J, with 9 bases between. Germline V gene data show CDR1 as SGHNT and CDR2 as YENEEA. The CDR3 DNA follows: TGTGCCAGCAGCCCCCAGGATAGCACAGATACGCAGTATTTT. Residues: CASSPQDSTDTQYF.

V usage is TRBV5-4 and J usage is TRBJ2-7, with D possibly TRBD2 on 6 matching bases. This CDR3 region has 13 residues. V lost 4 bases, J lost 2 bases, and 10 bases lay in between. Per germline, CDR1 SGHNT and CDR2 YYREEE (reference sequence). Here the CDR3 reads CASSLGRAYEQYF. Written as DNA, the CDR3 is TGTGCCAGCAGCCTCGGGAGAGCCTACGAGCAGTACTTC.

The chain joins TRBV19 to TRBJ1-1; 10 bases are shared with TRBD1. The V gene's germline CDR1 is LNHDA and CDR2 SQIVND (reference sequence). The trim removed 4 bases at V and 5 bases at J, leaving 7 bases unmatched. CDR3 length: 15 residues. CDR3 DNA: TGTGCCAGTAGTAGTCCCGGGACAGGGGTAACTGAAGCTTTCTTT. This translates into CASSSPGTGVTEAFF. Looking up the rest from reference TRBV19 and TRBJ1-1 gives the full variable domain: DGGITQSPKYLFRKEGQNVTLSCEQNLNHDAMYWYRQDPGQGLRLIYYSQIVNDFQKGDIAEGYSVSREKKESFPLTVTSAQKNPTAFYLCASSSPGTGVTEAFFGQGTRLTVV.

The chain employs TRBV19 and TRBJ1-4; D remains unclear. CDR1 LNHDA and CDR2 SQIVND come from the germline V gene (reference sequence). Trimming took 5 bases from V and 4 from J, leaving 17 bases between them. There are 16 residues in the CDR3. The CDR3 sequence: CASSDRPSSVNEKLFF. CDR3 nucleotide sequence: TGTGCCAGTAGTGACCGACCGAGCTCAGTTAATGAAAAACTGTTTTTT.

This clone was seen just once. This chain joins TRBV6-5 and TRBJ2-7; no firm D call. The V gene lost 2 bases and the J gene lost 4 bases, with 12 bases spanning the gap. There are 14 residues in the CDR3. Germline V CDR1 and CDR2: MNHEY, SVGAGI. The CDR3 DNA reads TGTGCCAGCAGTTACACAAACCTGGAATACGAGCAGTACTTC. Translation: CASSYTNLEYEQYF.

V usage is TRBV19 and J usage is TRBJ1-1, with D hard to call. Trimming shortened V by 5 bases and J by 1 base, and 11 bases separated the two germline ends. Germline V CDR1 and CDR2: LNHDA, SQIVND (reference sequence). This CDR3 region has 14 residues. CDR3 loop: CASSPSVGNTEAFF. As DNA, the CDR3 is TGTGCCAGTAGTCCATCGGTGGGGAACACTGAAGCTTTCTTT.